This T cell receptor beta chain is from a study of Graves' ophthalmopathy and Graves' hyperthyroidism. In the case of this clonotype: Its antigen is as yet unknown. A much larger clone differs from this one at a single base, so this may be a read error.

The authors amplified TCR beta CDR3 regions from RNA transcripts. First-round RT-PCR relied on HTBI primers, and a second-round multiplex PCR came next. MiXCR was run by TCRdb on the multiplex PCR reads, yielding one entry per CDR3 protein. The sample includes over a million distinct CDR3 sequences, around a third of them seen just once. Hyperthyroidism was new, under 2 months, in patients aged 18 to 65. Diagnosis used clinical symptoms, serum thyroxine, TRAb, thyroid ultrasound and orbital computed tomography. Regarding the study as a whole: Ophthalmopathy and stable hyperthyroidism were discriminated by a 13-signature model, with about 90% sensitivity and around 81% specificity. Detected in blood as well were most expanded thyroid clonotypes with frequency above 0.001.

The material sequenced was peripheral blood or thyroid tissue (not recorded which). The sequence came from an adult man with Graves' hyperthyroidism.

The CDR3 region is CASSYGTGVGQPQHF. The CDR3 DNA reads TGTGCCAGCAGTTACGGGACAGGGGTGGGCCAGCCCCAGCATTTT. The V and J genes are TRBV10-3 and TRBJ1-5; 10 bases line up with TRBD1. CDR3 length: 15 amino acids. CDR1 ENHRY and CDR2 SYGVKD come from the germline V gene.